The rows below give T cell receptor beta chains drawn from one sample of a study of T cells in Graves' hyperthyroidism and ophthalmopathy. Using its own MiXCR run on the multiplex PCR reads, TCRdb lists one record per CDR3 protein. The data contain 500,000 or so distinct CDR3 sequences, roughly 17% of them singletons. The sequenced material came from blood. These TCRs come from a woman aged 18-30 years with Graves' ophthalmopathy. CDR3s include the opening cysteine and the closing phenylalanine or tryptophan. The order of the fields is V gene, D gene, clone size, J gene, CDR3 DNA, CDR3 protein. A D gene is named only where the DNA matches it firmly. Some rows have no size entry. The others give once, few or many, or a class for an expanded clone.

V gene: TRBV7-3; D gene: TRBD1; clone size: -; J gene: TRBJ1-4; CDR3 DNA: TGTGCCAGCAGCTTGGCTAAGGGGGCAAATGAAAAACTGTTTTTT; CDR3 protein: CASSLAKGANEKLFF
V gene: TRBV9; D gene: -; clone size: few; J gene: TRBJ1-1; CDR3 DNA: TGTGCCAGCAGCGCAGGCGGGGAGAACACTGAAGCTTTCTTT; CDR3 protein: CASSAGGENTEAFF
V gene: TRBV5-4; D gene: TRBD1; clone size: -; J gene: TRBJ1-1; CDR3 DNA: TGTGCCAGCAGCCCCGGGACAGGGGGGGACCTGAACACTGAAGCTTTCTTT; CDR3 protein: CASSPGTGGDLNTEAFF
V gene: TRBV28; D gene: -; clone size: many; J gene: TRBJ1-2; CDR3 DNA: TGTGCCAGCAACCCCCTCTTTAATCGGGATGGCTACACCTTC; CDR3 protein: CASNPLFNRDGYTF
V gene: TRBV30; D gene: TRBD1; clone size: many; J gene: TRBJ2-7; CDR3 DNA: TGTGCCTGGAGTGTGAAGGGGGCGAGTTCCTACGAGCAGTACTTC; CDR3 protein: CAWSVKGASSYEQYF
V gene: TRBV7-9; D gene: TRBD1; clone size: many; J gene: TRBJ2-1; CDR3 DNA: TGTGCCAGCAGCTTTAACCCAGGGACAGGGGGCTATGAGCAGTTCTTC; CDR3 protein: CASSFNPGTGGYEQFF
V gene: TRBV19; D gene: TRBD1; clone size: -; J gene: TRBJ2-3; CDR3 DNA: TGTGCCAGTAGTACCAGACAGGGGTCGAAGGCTGATACGCAGTATTTT; CDR3 protein: CASSTRQGSKADTQYF
V gene: TRBV24-1; D gene: -; clone size: many; J gene: TRBJ1-6; CDR3 DNA: TGTGCCACCACCCAAAGGATGGGAAGCTCCTATAATTCACCCCTCCACTTT; CDR3 protein: CATTQRMGSSYNSPLHF
V gene: TRBV7-9; D gene: TRBD1; clone size: many; J gene: TRBJ1-2; CDR3 DNA: TGTGCCAGCAGCCCCGACAGGGTTGGCTACACCTTC; CDR3 protein: CASSPDRVGYTF
V gene: TRBV29-1; D gene: TRBD1; clone size: many; J gene: TRBJ1-4; CDR3 DNA: TGCAGCGTTGAAGGGACAGGCCTTAATGAAAAACTGTTTTTT; CDR3 protein: CSVEGTGLNEKLFF
V gene: TRBV5-1; D gene: TRBD2; clone size: many; J gene: TRBJ2-7; CDR3 DNA: TGCGCCAGCAGCCTCGAGGGAGCGGGAGATGGCGAGCAGTACTTC; CDR3 protein: CASSLEGAGDGEQYF
V gene: TRBV5-8; D gene: TRBD2; clone size: few; J gene: TRBJ2-7; CDR3 DNA: TGTGCCAGCAGCTGGGGAGGGCGGGACTACGAGCAGTACTTC; CDR3 protein: CASSWGGRDYEQYF
V gene: TRBV30; D gene: TRBD2; clone size: few; J gene: TRBJ2-1; CDR3 DNA: TGTGCCTGGAGACCTAGCGGGTCCTCCTACAATGAGCAGTTCTTC; CDR3 protein: CAWRPSGSSYNEQFF
V gene: TRBV3-1; D gene: -; clone size: many; J gene: TRBJ1-6; CDR3 DNA: TGTGCCAGCAGCACCGACAGTTATAATTCACCCCTCCACTTT; CDR3 protein: CASSTDSYNSPLHF
V gene: TRBV4-3; D gene: TRBD1; clone size: few; J gene: TRBJ2-2; CDR3 DNA: TGCGCCAGCAGCCAAGATGACAGGGTCTACACCGGGGAGCTGTTTTTT; CDR3 protein: CASSQDDRVYTGELFF
V gene: TRBV25-1; D gene: -; clone size: -; J gene: TRBJ1-5; CDR3 DNA: TGTGCCAGCAGTGGGACCGATCAGCCCCAGCATTTT; CDR3 protein: CASSGTDQPQHF
V gene: TRBV10-3; D gene: TRBD1; clone size: -; J gene: TRBJ1-5; CDR3 DNA: TGTGCCATCAGTCGCCAGGGGGCTGTCAATCAGCCCCAGCATTTT; CDR3 protein: CAISRQGAVNQPQHF
V gene: TRBV6-2/TRBV6-3; D gene: TRBD1; clone size: -; J gene: TRBJ2-5; CDR3 DNA: TGTGCCAACAGACACCCTCCCGGGACAGCGCAAGAGACCCAGTACTTC; CDR3 protein: CANRHPPGTAQETQYF
V gene: TRBV6-2/TRBV6-3; D gene: -; clone size: -; J gene: TRBJ2-5; CDR3 DNA: TGTGCCACCCTTAATGAGGAAGAAGGGACCCAGTACTTC; CDR3 protein: CATLNEEEGTQYF
V gene: TRBV20-1; D gene: TRBD2; clone size: many; J gene: TRBJ2-1; CDR3 DNA: TGCAGTGCTAGAAAAAGGACTAGCGGGGAGAATGAGCAGTTCTTC; CDR3 protein: CSARKRTSGENEQFF
V gene: TRBV20-1; D gene: TRBD2; clone size: -; J gene: TRBJ2-7; CDR3 DNA: TGCAGTGCCACCTTTGTCGGGGCGGGGGGAGAAGACGAGCAGTACTTC; CDR3 protein: CSATFVGAGGEDEQYF
V gene: TRBV2; D gene: -; clone size: many; J gene: TRBJ1-2; CDR3 DNA: TGTGCCAGCAGTCAACCCCGGGGCGGCTATGGCTACACCTTC; CDR3 protein: CASSQPRGGYGYTF
V gene: TRBV19; D gene: TRBD1; clone size: -; J gene: TRBJ2-6; CDR3 DNA: TGTGCCAGTAAGCCGGGACAGGGGTTTTCGGGGGCCAACGTCCTGACTTTC; CDR3 protein: CASKPGQGFSGANVLTF
V gene: TRBV27; D gene: TRBD1; clone size: -; J gene: TRBJ1-2; CDR3 DNA: TGTGCCAGCAGCCTTATCTCCCCCACAGGGGGTCCCTCTAACTATGGCTACACCTTC; CDR3 protein: CASSLISPTGGPSNYGYTF
V gene: TRBV30; D gene: TRBD1; clone size: -; J gene: TRBJ2-4; CDR3 DNA: TGTGCCCGGAGCGGGGGGACAGGGGGCAAAAACATTCAGTACTTC; CDR3 protein: CARSGGTGGKNIQYF
V gene: TRBV12-3/TRBV12-4; D gene: -; clone size: -; J gene: TRBJ2-7; CDR3 DNA: TGTGCCAGCAGTTCCTCCAACTACGGGGGCGAGCAGTACTTC; CDR3 protein: CASSSSNYGGEQYF
V gene: TRBV28; D gene: TRBD1; clone size: many; J gene: TRBJ2-1; CDR3 DNA: TGTGCCAGCAGTTTATCACAGGGGTCTTACAATGAGCAGTTCTTC; CDR3 protein: CASSLSQGSYNEQFF
V gene: TRBV6-5; D gene: TRBD2; clone size: -; J gene: TRBJ2-7; CDR3 DNA: TGTGCCAGCAGTTACTCGAAGGGACTAGCGGGGGGCGAGCAGTACTTC; CDR3 protein: CASSYSKGLAGGEQYF
V gene: TRBV10-3; D gene: -; clone size: few; J gene: TRBJ1-2; CDR3 DNA: TGTGCCGTCAGTGATTCAGGCCGCACAAACTATGGCTACACCTTC; CDR3 protein: CAVSDSGRTNYGYTF
V gene: TRBV7-2; D gene: -; clone size: -; J gene: TRBJ1-4; CDR3 DNA: TGTGCCAGCAGCTTAGAGGGGGCTAATGAAAAACTGTTTTTT; CDR3 protein: CASSLEGANEKLFF
V gene: TRBV6-6; D gene: -; clone size: many; J gene: TRBJ1-2; CDR3 DNA: TGTGCCAGCAGTTACTCCGGCCAGAGGAGTGGCTACACCTTC; CDR3 protein: CASSYSGQRSGYTF
V gene: TRBV12-3/TRBV12-4; D gene: TRBD1; clone size: many; J gene: TRBJ1-1; CDR3 DNA: TGTGCCAGCAGTGACAGGGGGCTGTGGACTGAAGCTTTCTTT; CDR3 protein: CASSDRGLWTEAFF
V gene: TRBV12-5; D gene: -; clone size: many; J gene: TRBJ1-1; CDR3 DNA: TGTGCTAGTGGTTTGGTCCTGGGCAGGGGGAACACTGAAGCTTTCTTT; CDR3 protein: CASGLVLGRGNTEAFF
V gene: TRBV11-2; D gene: TRBD1; clone size: many; J gene: TRBJ1-1; CDR3 DNA: TGTGCCAGCAGCTTGGGGACAGGATTGGTCACTGAAGCTTTCTTT; CDR3 protein: CASSLGTGLVTEAFF
V gene: TRBV29-1; D gene: -; clone size: few; J gene: TRBJ1-2; CDR3 DNA: TGCAGCGTTGAAGGTCAGCGAGGCTACACCTTC; CDR3 protein: CSVEGQRGYTF
V gene: TRBV6-5; D gene: TRBD1; clone size: few; J gene: TRBJ1-4; CDR3 DNA: TGTGCCAGCAGTTACTCGGGACAGCCCGTCGAAAAACTGTTTTTT; CDR3 protein: CASSYSGQPVEKLFF
V gene: TRBV28; D gene: -; clone size: many; J gene: TRBJ2-7; CDR3 DNA: TGTGCCACCCAGACAGGAGTCTCCTACGAGCAGTACTTC; CDR3 protein: CATQTGVSYEQYF
V gene: TRBV11-2; D gene: -; clone size: once; J gene: TRBJ2-2; CDR3 DNA: TGTGCCAGCAGCTCCCAAGAGGAAACCGGGGAGCTGTTTTTT; CDR3 protein: CASSSQEETGELFF
V gene: TRBV12-3/TRBV12-4; D gene: TRBD2; clone size: -; J gene: TRBJ2-7; CDR3 DNA: TGTGCCAGCAGCCCTGGCGCTAGCGGGAGGCAGGGGGAGCAGTACTTC; CDR3 protein: CASSPGASGRQGEQYF
V gene: TRBV12-3/TRBV12-4; D gene: -; clone size: many; J gene: TRBJ1-1; CDR3 DNA: TGTGCCAGCAGTTGGGGGAACAGCATGAACACTGAAGCTTTCTTT; CDR3 protein: CASSWGNSMNTEAFF
V gene: TRBV7-8; D gene: TRBD2; clone size: many; J gene: TRBJ2-1; CDR3 DNA: TGTGCCAGCAGCCCGACTAGCGGGGGGTACTCACTTGAGCAGTTCTTC; CDR3 protein: CASSPTSGGYSLEQFF
V gene: TRBV30; D gene: TRBD1; clone size: many; J gene: TRBJ2-7; CDR3 DNA: TGTGCCTGGAGACCTGCGGGACAGGGTATATACGAGCAGTACTTC; CDR3 protein: CAWRPAGQGIYEQYF
V gene: TRBV4-1; D gene: -; clone size: -; J gene: TRBJ2-1; CDR3 DNA: TGCGCCAGCAGCCAAGGACATGGAGGGGGCAATGAGCAGTTCTTC; CDR3 protein: CASSQGHGGGNEQFF
V gene: TRBV28; D gene: -; clone size: many; J gene: TRBJ2-3; CDR3 DNA: TGTGCCAGCAGTAACCAGGGGTATAGCACAGATACGCAGTATTTT; CDR3 protein: CASSNQGYSTDTQYF
V gene: TRBV3-1; D gene: -; clone size: many; J gene: TRBJ1-2; CDR3 DNA: TGTGCCAGCAGCCAAGACGGCAGGGGCTATGGCTACACCTTC; CDR3 protein: CASSQDGRGYGYTF
V gene: TRBV6-1; D gene: TRBD1; clone size: few; J gene: TRBJ1-1; CDR3 DNA: TGTGCCAGCAGTGAAATTGGACAGGACGCGGGAGCTTTCTTT; CDR3 protein: CASSEIGQDAGAFF
V gene: TRBV7-9; D gene: -; clone size: many; J gene: TRBJ2-7; CDR3 DNA: TGTGCCAGCAGCTTTGAAGGGCGCTACGAGCAGTACTTC; CDR3 protein: CASSFEGRYEQYF
V gene: TRBV27; D gene: -; clone size: many; J gene: TRBJ2-1; CDR3 DNA: TGTGCCAGCAGTTCAGATTTAAGCTCCTACAATGAGCAGTTCTTC; CDR3 protein: CASSSDLSSYNEQFF
V gene: TRBV20-1; D gene: TRBD1; clone size: -; J gene: TRBJ1-5; CDR3 DNA: TGCAGTGCTCAGAAGACAGGGGGCTGGGATCAGCCCCAGCATTTT; CDR3 protein: CSAQKTGGWDQPQHF
V gene: TRBV7-2; D gene: -; clone size: few; J gene: TRBJ1-6; CDR3 DNA: TGTGCCAGCAGCCTGGGGACCGGGAATAATTCACCCCTCCACTTT; CDR3 protein: CASSLGTGNNSPLHF
V gene: TRBV28; D gene: -; clone size: few; J gene: TRBJ2-5; CDR3 DNA: TGTGCCAGCAGTGTAGCGGACCAAGAGACCCAGTACTTC; CDR3 protein: CASSVADQETQYF
V gene: TRBV5-6; D gene: -; clone size: few; J gene: TRBJ2-1; CDR3 DNA: TGTGCCAGCAGCCAACCGGGACCGGTAGGGGATGAGCAGTTCTTC; CDR3 protein: CASSQPGPVGDEQFF
V gene: TRBV28; D gene: -; clone size: -; J gene: TRBJ1-5; CDR3 DNA: TGTGCCAGCAGTTTCGACAGGTTTGGTCAGCCCCAGCATTTT; CDR3 protein: CASSFDRFGQPQHF
V gene: TRBV7-8; D gene: TRBD1; clone size: many; J gene: TRBJ2-5; CDR3 DNA: TGTGCCAGCAGCCCACCGGGACAGGGCCAAGAGACCCAGTACTTC; CDR3 protein: CASSPPGQGQETQYF
V gene: TRBV19; D gene: TRBD2; clone size: few; J gene: TRBJ2-7; CDR3 DNA: TGTGCCAGTAGTGAGACTAGCGGGGGCTCCTACGAGCAGTACTTC; CDR3 protein: CASSETSGGSYEQYF
V gene: TRBV20-1; D gene: -; clone size: -; J gene: TRBJ1-3; CDR3 DNA: TGCAGTGCTAGAGATTTTACAGAGGGTCTTCCCATATATTTT; CDR3 protein: CSARDFTEGLPIYF
V gene: TRBV6-1; D gene: -; clone size: many; J gene: TRBJ2-7; CDR3 DNA: TGTGCCAGCAGTGAAATGGCGAACTACGAGCAGTACTTC; CDR3 protein: CASSEMANYEQYF
V gene: TRBV5-6; D gene: -; clone size: -; J gene: TRBJ1-2; CDR3 DNA: TGTGCCAGCAGCTTGGGACATCGCGCTAACTATGGCTACACCTTC; CDR3 protein: CASSLGHRANYGYTF
V gene: TRBV11-2; D gene: -; clone size: -; J gene: TRBJ2-2; CDR3 DNA: TGTGCCAGCAGCTTAGTCCCGGGGCCAGACACCGGGGAGCTGTTTTTT; CDR3 protein: CASSLVPGPDTGELFF